This TCR beta chain was recovered during a study of blood T cell repertoires in COVID-19. For the study at large: From T cells, B-cell-depleted T cells, or PBMCs came the material, which was cDNA or gDNA.

Study processing details: By means of reference gene primer amplification, nucleated cell counts were estimated. Clones were sequenced by immunoSEQ multiplex PCR, and TCRdb holds only the in-frame ones, with some missing. The D gene and trimming were derived from the DNA, and the V and J assignments and clone size from that table. The sample carries 65,000 to 80,000 clones, roughly 90% recorded once. What was sequenced was peripheral blood. The clonotype originates from a man aged 80 or over in a cohort sampled during active COVID-19.

CDR3 protein: CASSLDQGYEQYF. The CDR3 bases are TGTGCCAGCAGTTTAGACCAGGGCTACGAGCAGTACTTC. The chain recombines TRBV12-3 or TRBV12-4 with TRBJ2-7; a possible D gene is TRBD1 (5 bases). This CDR3 region has 13 residues. V was clipped by 1 base and J by 3 bases, with 7 bases between them.